This is a list of T cell receptor beta chains from one sample in a study of identifying expanded T cells in peripheral blood. Here immunoSEQ multiplex PCR was the method, and the copy in TCRdb shows in-frame clones only, minus some. The sample has about 91,000 clones, around 89% seen once. The material sequenced was blood. These receptors originate from a person aged 18 to 75 in good health. The CDR3 runs from the conserved cysteine through the conserved F or W. D genes are given only for firm matches. Not every row has a clone size; where given, it reads once, few, many or a size class.

size: .
D: .
J: TRBJ2-7
V: TRBV5-1
DNA: TGCGCCAGCAGCCTTCGGGATATAGGACGGGTCGGGTACGAGCAGTACTTC
CDR3: CASSLRDIGRVGYEQYF

size: .
D: .
J: TRBJ1-5
V: TRBV5-6
DNA: TGTGCCAGCAGTACGGACGTTTATCAGCCCCAGCATTTT
CDR3: CASSTDVYQPQHF

size: .
D: TRBD1
J: TRBJ2-7
V: TRBV5-1
DNA: TGCGCCAGCAGCCTACGGGGACAGGGGTTATACGAGCAGTACTTC
CDR3: CASSLRGQGLYEQYF

size: .
D: TRBD2
J: TRBJ2-1
V: TRBV5-8
DNA: TGTGCCGCTCGCCGAGTCGGACTAGCGGGAGAATTTTCCTACAATGAGCAGTTCTTC
CDR3: CAARRVGLAGEFSYNEQFF

size: .
D: .
J: TRBJ2-7
V: TRBV6-6
DNA: TGTGCCAGCAGTTACTCTCAGGGCCAGGGGGAGCAGTACTTC
CDR3: CASSYSQGQGEQYF

size: .
D: .
J: TRBJ2-1
V: TRBV2
DNA: TGTGCCAGCCTTCCCGGACGGTACAATGAGCAGTTCTTC
CDR3: CASLPGRYNEQFF

size: .
D: TRBD1
J: TRBJ2-7
V: TRBV5-1
DNA: TGCGCCAGCAGCTTACCGGGACAGTCCTCCTACGAGCAGTACTTC
CDR3: CASSLPGQSSYEQYF

size: .
D: TRBD1
J: TRBJ2-7
V: TRBV2
DNA: TGTGCCAGCAGTGACGGGGACAGGGTCTCCTACGAGCAGTACTTC
CDR3: CASSDGDRVSYEQYF

size: .
D: TRBD1
J: TRBJ2-7
V: TRBV5-1
DNA: TGCGCCAGCTACAGACAGGGGGCGGACGAGCAGTACTTC
CDR3: CASYRQGADEQYF

size: .
D: TRBD1
J: TRBJ1-1
V: TRBV5-4
DNA: TGTGCCAGCAAGAGGCAGGGGGCGTCTGAAGCTTTCTTT
CDR3: CASKRQGASEAFF

size: .
D: .
J: TRBJ2-7
V: TRBV5-6
DNA: TGTGCCAGCAGCTTGGAGACAGCCTACGAGCAGTACTTC
CDR3: CASSLETAYEQYF

size: .
D: .
J: TRBJ2-7
V: TRBV5-1
DNA: TGCGCCAGCAGCCTCAATCTGGGTACAGCCCGCGAGCAGTACTTC
CDR3: CASSLNLGTAREQYF

size: .
D: .
J: TRBJ2-5
V: TRBV6-1
DNA: TGTGCCAGCAGTGAGATCGTTAGGCCGCGGGAGACCCAGTACTTC
CDR3: CASSEIVRPRETQYF

size: few
D: .
J: TRBJ1-6
V: TRBV25-1
DNA: TGTGCCAGCAGTCCCGGCAGGGTTGATTCACCCCTCCACTTT
CDR3: CASSPGRVDSPLHF

size: .
D: TRBD2
J: TRBJ2-7
V: TRBV27
DNA: TGTGCCAGCAGTTCTCGACTAGCGTACTCCTACGAGCAGTACTTC
CDR3: CASSSRLAYSYEQYF

size: .
D: .
J: TRBJ1-1
V: TRBV11-2
DNA: TGTGCCAGCAGCTTACGGGCTCAATTGAACACTGAAGCTTTCTTT
CDR3: CASSLRAQLNTEAFF

size: .
D: TRBD2
J: TRBJ2-7
V: TRBV2
DNA: TGTGCCACGGGAGGGACGTCGGGGTACGAGCAGTACTTC
CDR3: CATGGTSGYEQYF

size: .
D: .
J: TRBJ2-3
V: TRBV19
DNA: TGTGCCAGTAGTGGAATAGCCCCGCCTGATACGCAGTATTTT
CDR3: CASSGIAPPDTQYF

size: .
D: TRBD1
J: TRBJ1-5
V: TRBV7-2
DNA: TGTGCCAGCAGCTTAGGGGACAGTAGTCAGCCCCAGCATTTT
CDR3: CASSLGDSSQPQHF

size: .
D: TRBD2
J: TRBJ2-3
V: TRBV7-9
DNA: TGTGCCAGCAGCACGAGCGGGGTCTTCACAGATACGCAGTATTTT
CDR3: CASSTSGVFTDTQYF

size: .
D: TRBD1
J: TRBJ1-2
V: TRBV19
DNA: TGTGCCAGTAGGAGACAGGGGATCGATGGCTACACCTTC
CDR3: CASRRQGIDGYTF

size: once
D: TRBD2
J: TRBJ2-7
V: TRBV10-2
DNA: TGCGCCAGCAGTGGCTGGGGGGGTTTGAACGAGCAGTACTTC
CDR3: CASSGWGGLNEQYF

size: .
D: .
J: TRBJ2-6
V: TRBV6-4
DNA: TGTGCCAGCAGTCCATCCCAGGGATCTGGGGCCAACGTCCTGACTTTC
CDR3: CASSPSQGSGANVLTF

size: .
D: TRBD2
J: TRBJ2-7
V: TRBV5-1
DNA: TGCGCCAGCAGCCAGACTAGCGGGAGCTACGAGCAGTACTTC
CDR3: CASSQTSGSYEQYF

size: .
D: .
J: TRBJ1-1
V: TRBV28
DNA: TGTGCCAGCAGTTTAGATAAAGGGGACCCCGTGAACACTGAAGCTTTCTTT
CDR3: CASSLDKGDPVNTEAFF

size: once
D: .
J: TRBJ2-5
V: TRBV5-4
DNA: TGTGCCAGCAGTAGGGGACAACCACAAGAGACCCAGTACTTC
CDR3: CASSRGQPQETQYF

size: .
D: .
J: TRBJ2-1
V: TRBV28
DNA: TGTGCCAGCAGTTTATTTAAGGATGAGCAGTTCTTC
CDR3: CASSLFKDEQFF

size: few
D: .
J: TRBJ2-2
V: TRBV5-1
DNA: TGCGCCACCTCTAGGCTGGCGGGAAACACCGGGGAGCTGTTTTTT
CDR3: CATSRLAGNTGELFF

size: .
D: TRBD2
J: TRBJ2-1
V: TRBV9
DNA: TGTGCCAGCAGCGTAGGCGGGAGGGCTTACAATGAGCAGTTCTTC
CDR3: CASSVGGRAYNEQFF

size: .
D: .
J: TRBJ2-2
V: TRBV19
DNA: TGTGCCAGTAGTATAAAGGCTAGCGAGGCCGGGGAGCTGTTTTTT
CDR3: CASSIKASEAGELFF

size: .
D: .
J: TRBJ1-2
V: TRBV28
DNA: TGTGCCAGCAGCTCCCCCCCCGGGGTCTCTGGCTACACCTTC
CDR3: CASSSPPGVSGYTF

size: .
D: .
J: TRBJ2-5
V: TRBV6-5
DNA: TGTGCCAGCAGTTACTCAGGGGAAGAGACCCAGTACTTC
CDR3: CASSYSGEETQYF

size: .
D: .
J: TRBJ1-2
V: TRBV7-3
DNA: TGTGCCAGCAGCTCCGCAGGAGGCCTCACCTTC
CDR3: CASSSAGGLTF

size: .
D: TRBD1
J: TRBJ2-7
V: TRBV28
DNA: TGTGCCAGCAGGCGGACAGGGATCTACGAGCAGTACTTC
CDR3: CASRRTGIYEQYF

size: once
D: .
J: TRBJ2-3
V: TRBV9
DNA: TGTGCCAGCAGCGTAGCTTGGACAGATACGCAGTATTTT
CDR3: CASSVAWTDTQYF

size: .
D: TRBD1
J: TRBJ2-7
V: TRBV5-1
DNA: TGCGCCAGCAGCCCACGGTCCCCGGGACAGGGGCACGAGCAGTACTTC
CDR3: CASSPRSPGQGHEQYF

size: .
D: .
J: TRBJ1-3
V: TRBV7-2
DNA: TGTGCCAGCAGCTTAGTTGCAGGGACCACTGGAAACACCATATATTTT
CDR3: CASSLVAGTTGNTIYF

size: .
D: TRBD1
J: TRBJ2-1
V: TRBV5-6
DNA: TGTGCCAGCAGCTTGGACGGAGGGACAGGGAAATTTGGTGAGCAGTTCTTC
CDR3: CASSLDGGTGKFGEQFF

size: .
D: .
J: TRBJ2-1
V: TRBV11-3
DNA: TGTGCCAGCAGCTCCACCCGTGGGGGTGAGCAGTTCTTC
CDR3: CASSSTRGGEQFF

size: .
D: .
J: TRBJ2-5
V: TRBV2
DNA: TGTGCCAGCAGTGGAGGGTCCCAAGAGACCCAGTACTTC
CDR3: CASSGGSQETQYF

size: .
D: .
J: TRBJ2-1
V: TRBV7-2
DNA: TGTGCCAGCAGCTCACCGGCCGTAAGCTCCTACAATGAGCAGTTCTTC
CDR3: CASSSPAVSSYNEQFF

size: .
D: TRBD2
J: TRBJ2-5
V: TRBV6-6
DNA: TGTGCCAGCAGTTACGGTTGGGGACTAACACAAGAGACCCAGTACTTC
CDR3: CASSYGWGLTQETQYF

size: .
D: .
J: TRBJ2-1
V: TRBV15
DNA: TGTGCCACCAGCAGATCATACAATGAGCAGTTCTTC
CDR3: CATSRSYNEQFF

size: .
D: .
J: TRBJ2-3
V: TRBV6-4
DNA: TGTGCCAGCAGTGACTCGGGCTCGAGCACAGATACGCAGTATTTT
CDR3: CASSDSGSSTDTQYF

size: .
D: .
J: TRBJ2-7
V: TRBV7-9
DNA: TGTGCCAGCGGGAGTCCCTACGAGCAGTACTTC
CDR3: CASGSPYEQYF

size: .
D: .
J: TRBJ1-1
V: TRBV6-6
DNA: TGTGCCAGCGGGTACTCAGGGTACACTGAAGCTTTCTTT
CDR3: CASGYSGYTEAFF

size: .
D: TRBD2
J: TRBJ2-3
V: TRBV5-1
DNA: TGCGCCAGCGGAATAGCGGGGGGATACAGCACAGATACGCAGTATTTT
CDR3: CASGIAGGYSTDTQYF

size: .
D: .
J: TRBJ1-2
V: TRBV19
DNA: TGTGCCAGTAGTATAGACGGCCGCATCTATGGCTACACCTTC
CDR3: CASSIDGRIYGYTF

size: once
D: .
J: TRBJ2-7
V: TRBV11-2
DNA: TGTGCCAGCAGCTTAGTCCTAGCGCAGAGCTCCTACGAGCAGTACTTC
CDR3: CASSLVLAQSSYEQYF

size: .
D: .
J: TRBJ1-5
V: TRBV6-6
DNA: TGTGCCAGCAGTTACCCGAGGGCAGATAGCAATCAGCCCCAGCATTTT
CDR3: CASSYPRADSNQPQHF

size: .
D: .
J: TRBJ2-7
V: TRBV6-5
DNA: TGTGCCAGCAGTTACGCGGCAGGGTCCTACGAGCAGTACTTC
CDR3: CASSYAAGSYEQYF

size: once
D: TRBD1
J: TRBJ1-3
V: TRBV5-5
DNA: TGTGCCAGCAGCTTGGCCGTAGGGGACAGTGGAAACACCATATATTTT
CDR3: CASSLAVGDSGNTIYF

size: few
D: .
J: TRBJ1-5
V: TRBV5-5
DNA: TGTGCCAGCAGCCACCTGGATAGCAATCAGCCCCAGCATTTT
CDR3: CASSHLDSNQPQHF

size: .
D: .
J: TRBJ1-6
V: TRBV9
DNA: TGTGCCAGCAGCGTAGCAACAGGGCACGCAAGAAATTCACCCCTCCACTTT
CDR3: CASSVATGHARNSPLHF

size: .
D: TRBD1
J: TRBJ1-2
V: TRBV6-1
DNA: TGTGCCAGCAGTGGACAGGGGGCTAACTATGGCTACACCTTC
CDR3: CASSGQGANYGYTF

size: .
D: .
J: TRBJ2-1
V: TRBV19
DNA: TGTGCCAGTGGGGAGAGCTCCTACAATGAGCAGTTCTTC
CDR3: CASGESSYNEQFF

size: .
D: .
J: TRBJ2-1
V: TRBV5-4
DNA: TGTGCCAGCAGCTCAGAGGTGGGGAACAATGAGCAGTTCTTC
CDR3: CASSSEVGNNEQFF

size: .
D: TRBD2
J: TRBJ2-7
V: TRBV4-2
DNA: TGTGCCAGCAGCCCCCGAGCGGGAGTCTACGAGCAGTACTTC
CDR3: CASSPRAGVYEQYF

size: .
D: TRBD2
J: TRBJ2-1
V: TRBV11-2
DNA: TGTGCCAGCAGCTTAGGGCTAGCGGAAAGCTCCTACAATGAGCAGTTCTTC
CDR3: CASSLGLAESSYNEQFF

size: .
D: .
J: TRBJ1-1
V: TRBV11-2
DNA: TGTGCCAGCAGCTTAGGACAGTATCCGGAAGCTTTCTTT
CDR3: CASSLGQYPEAFF